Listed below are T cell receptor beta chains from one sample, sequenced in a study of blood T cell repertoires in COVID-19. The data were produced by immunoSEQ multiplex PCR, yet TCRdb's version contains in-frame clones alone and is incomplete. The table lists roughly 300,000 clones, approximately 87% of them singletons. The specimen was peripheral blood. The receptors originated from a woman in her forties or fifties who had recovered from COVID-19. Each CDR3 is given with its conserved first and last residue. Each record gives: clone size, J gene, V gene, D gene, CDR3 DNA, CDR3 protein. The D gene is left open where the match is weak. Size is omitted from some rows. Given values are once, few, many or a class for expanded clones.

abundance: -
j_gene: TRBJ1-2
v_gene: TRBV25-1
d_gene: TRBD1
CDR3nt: TGTGCCAGCAGTCCCCAGGGGGACTATGGCTACACCTTC
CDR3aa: CASSPQGDYGYTF

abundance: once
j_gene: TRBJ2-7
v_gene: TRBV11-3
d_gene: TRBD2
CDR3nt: TGTGCCAGCAGCGTACTAGCGGGGTACGAGCAGTACTTC
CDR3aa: CASSVLAGYEQYF

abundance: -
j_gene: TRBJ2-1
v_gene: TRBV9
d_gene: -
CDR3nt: TGTGCCAGCAGCGTAGCCCCCATTGGGGGGGCGAGGGGGGTCGAGCAGTTCTTC
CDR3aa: CASSVAPIGGARGVEQFF

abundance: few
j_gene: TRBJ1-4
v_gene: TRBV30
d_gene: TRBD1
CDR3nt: TGTGCCTCGAGGACAGGGTTGCGAGAAAAACTGTTTTTT
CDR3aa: CASRTGLREKLFF

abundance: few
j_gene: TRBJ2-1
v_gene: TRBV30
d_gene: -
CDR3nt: TGTGCCTGGAGTGAGCTGGGACATTTCTACAATGAGCAGTTCTTC
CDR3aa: CAWSELGHFYNEQFF

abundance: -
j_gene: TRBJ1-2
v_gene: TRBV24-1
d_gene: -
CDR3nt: TGTGCCACCAGTGGGAAGATAAGGGACAACTCTTATGGCTACACCTTC
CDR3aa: CATSGKIRDNSYGYTF

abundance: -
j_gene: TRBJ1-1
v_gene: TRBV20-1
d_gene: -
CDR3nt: TGCAGTGCTAGTGGGCGGGAGAACACTGAAGCTTTCTTT
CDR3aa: CSASGRENTEAFF

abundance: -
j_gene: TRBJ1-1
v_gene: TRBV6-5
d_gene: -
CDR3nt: TGTGCCAGCAGTTACGGGCAGGCCACTGAAGCTTTCTTT
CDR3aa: CASSYGQATEAFF

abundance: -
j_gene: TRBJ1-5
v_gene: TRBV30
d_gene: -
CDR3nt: TGTGCCTGGAGTGTTTTAGGGGCAGGCAATCAGCCCCAGCATTTT
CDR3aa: CAWSVLGAGNQPQHF

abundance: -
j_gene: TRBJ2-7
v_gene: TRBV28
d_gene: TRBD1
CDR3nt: TGTGCCAGCAGTTTATTGTCGGGGGGAGGGACAGGGGTAACCTCCTACGAGCAGTACTTC
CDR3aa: CASSLLSGGGTGVTSYEQYF

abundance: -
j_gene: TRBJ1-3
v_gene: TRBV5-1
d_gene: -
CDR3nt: TGCGCCAGTCAGAAACAGGGTACTGGAAACACCATATATTTT
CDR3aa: CASQKQGTGNTIYF

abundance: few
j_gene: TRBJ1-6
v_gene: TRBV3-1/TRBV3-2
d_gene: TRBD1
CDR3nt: TGTGCCAGCAGCCAAGACAGGGGGACGGTTTCACCCCTCCACTTT
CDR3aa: CASSQDRGTVSPLHF

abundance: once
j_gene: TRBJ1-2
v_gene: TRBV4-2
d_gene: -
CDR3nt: TGTGCCAGCAGCCAAGTGAGCAGGGACTATGGCTACACCTTC
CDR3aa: CASSQVSRDYGYTF

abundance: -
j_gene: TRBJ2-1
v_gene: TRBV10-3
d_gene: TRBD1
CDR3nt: TGTGCCACACAAACCGGGACAGTATACAATGAGCAGTTCTTC
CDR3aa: CATQTGTVYNEQFF

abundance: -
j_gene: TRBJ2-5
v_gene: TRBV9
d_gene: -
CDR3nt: TGTGCCAGCAGCCTGTCGGGTCAAGAGACCCAGTACTTC
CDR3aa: CASSLSGQETQYF

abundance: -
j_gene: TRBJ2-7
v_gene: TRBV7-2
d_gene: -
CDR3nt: TGTGCCAGCAGCTTGGACCAGGGCCCCTACGAGCAGTACTTC
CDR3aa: CASSLDQGPYEQYF

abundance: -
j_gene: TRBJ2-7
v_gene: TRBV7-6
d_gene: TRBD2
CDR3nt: TGTGCCAGCAGCTTAGCGGTGGGGACTACAACCTACGAGCAGTACTTC
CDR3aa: CASSLAVGTTTYEQYF

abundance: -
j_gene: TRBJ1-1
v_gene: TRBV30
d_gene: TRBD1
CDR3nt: TGTGCCTGGAATCGGGACAGGGGGCTTTTACGAACTGAAGCTTTCTTT
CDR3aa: CAWNRDRGLLRTEAFF

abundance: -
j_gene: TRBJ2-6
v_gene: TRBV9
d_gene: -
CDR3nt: TGTGCCAGCAGGGCAGGGGCCGAAGCCTCTGGGGCCAACGTCCTGACTTTC
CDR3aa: CASRAGAEASGANVLTF

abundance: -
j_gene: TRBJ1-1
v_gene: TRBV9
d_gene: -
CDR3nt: TGTGCCAGCAGCGAAGCGGATTACACTGAAGCTTTCTTT
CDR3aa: CASSEADYTEAFF

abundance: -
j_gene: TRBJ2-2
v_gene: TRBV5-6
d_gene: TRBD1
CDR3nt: TGTGCCAGCAGCTTCCCGGGACAGCCATACACCGGGGAGCTGTTTTTT
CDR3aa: CASSFPGQPYTGELFF

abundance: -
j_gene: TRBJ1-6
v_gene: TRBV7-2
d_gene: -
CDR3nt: TGTGCCAGCAGCAGTTTTAACAGGGAAGGGGCCCTCCACTTT
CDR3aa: CASSSFNREGALHF

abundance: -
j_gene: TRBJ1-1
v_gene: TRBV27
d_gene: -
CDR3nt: TGTGCCAGCAGGCCAACGCCGGGTAACACTGAAGCTTTCTTT
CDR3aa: CASRPTPGNTEAFF

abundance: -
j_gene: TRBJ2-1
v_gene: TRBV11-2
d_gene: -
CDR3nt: TGTGCCAGTTCTCGCTCGCGGGGGCTATCCTACAATGAGCAGTTCTTC
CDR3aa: CASSRSRGLSYNEQFF

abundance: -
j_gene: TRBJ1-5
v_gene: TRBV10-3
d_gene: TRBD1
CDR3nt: TGTGCCATCAGTGAGTCAGGGGGCCAGAATCAGCCCCAGCATTTT
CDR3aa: CAISESGGQNQPQHF

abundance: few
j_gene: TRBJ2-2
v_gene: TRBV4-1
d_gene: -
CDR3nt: TGCGCCAGCAGCCAGAGTCCAACGCACACCGGGGAGCTGTTTTTT
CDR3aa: CASSQSPTHTGELFF